This TCR beta chain appears in the sequencing data of a study of sequential checkpoint blockade in melanoma. Study-wide background: Arm A got nivolumab then ipilimumab; arm B the reverse, 1:1.

V shed 4 bases and J shed 4 bases, with 17 bases lying between them. CDR1 and CDR2 from the germline V gene are SGHRS and YFSETQ. CDR3 length: 15 amino acids. Treatment of the sample: randomized to nivolumab then ipilimumab (arm A) or the reverse (arm B). Live CD3+CD8+ CD19− CD56− cells were sorted from PBMCs. Generated by immunoSEQ multiplex PCR, the TCRdb table keeps only in-frame clones and is missing some. The top ten clones hold about 28% of a sample with around 12,000 clones, approximately 71% of them seen once. Source: CD8+ T cells sorted from blood (inferred from file names), taken from a patient given nivolumab and ipilimumab in sequence. The TCR comes from a human donor with melanoma. The J gene is TRBJ1-2, the V gene TRBV5-1, with D tentatively TRBD1 (5 bases). As DNA, the CDR3 is TGCGCCAGCAGCCAACGACAGCCGTTTGGCTATGGCTACACCTTC. Translating gives CASSQRQPFGYGYTF.